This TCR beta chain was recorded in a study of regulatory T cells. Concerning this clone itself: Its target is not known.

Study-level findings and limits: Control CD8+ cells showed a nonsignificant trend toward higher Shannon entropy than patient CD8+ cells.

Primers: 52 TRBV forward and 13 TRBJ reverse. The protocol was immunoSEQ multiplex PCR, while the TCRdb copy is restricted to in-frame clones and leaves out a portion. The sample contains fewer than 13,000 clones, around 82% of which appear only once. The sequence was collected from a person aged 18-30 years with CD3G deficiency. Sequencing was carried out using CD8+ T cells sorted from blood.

The CDR3: CASSPPGLIYEQYF. In DNA, the CDR3 is TGTGCCAGCTCCCCACCGGGCCTGATCTACGAGCAGTACTTC. The rearrangement links TRBV6-1 to TRBJ2-7; D remains unclear. This CDR3 contains 14 residues. Trimming took 8 bases from V and 3 from J, leaving 17 bases between them. Germline-derived CDR1 and CDR2 are MNHNS and SASEGT.